These 5 T cell receptor beta chains were sequenced from one sample in a study of cytomegalovirus exposure and HLA in healthy donors. The PCR ran on 60 Vbeta and 13 Jbeta primers. TCRdb's table, derived via immunoSEQ multiplex PCR, lists solely in-frame clones and lacks some. Among over 150,000 clones listed, approximately 75% were seen once. The specimen was PBMCs. The receptor set was obtained from a man aged 50 to 59 in good health and CMV-seropositive.

The chain is built from TRBV27 and TRBJ1-2; D perhaps matches TRBD1 (5 bases). The CDR3 is made up of 13 amino acids. The V and J ends lost 3 bases and 5 bases respectively, with 10 bases between them. Germline lookup yields CDR1 MNHEY and CDR2 SMNVEV (reference sequence). CDR3 nucleotide sequence: TGTGCCAGCAGTTTCGGGGGAGGGTATGGCTACACCTTC. Protein product: CASSFGGGYGYTF.

This clone was observed a few times. The gene calls are TRBV29-1 and TRBJ2-7, with 10 bases lining up with TRBD1. The CDR3 covers 14 residues. Germline loops: CDR1 SQVTM, CDR2 ANQGSEA. Trimming at V came to 0 bases and at J to 2 bases, leaving 1 base not matched to a gene. The CDR3 DNA sequence: TGCAGCGTTGAAGATGGACAGGGGGCCTACGAGCAGTACTTC. The encoded protein is CSVEDGQGAYEQYF.

This clone has only one observation. The chain combines TRBV28 with TRBJ1-4, with D possibly matching TRBD1 (5 bases). The length of the CDR3 is 16 residues. Germline loops: CDR1 MDHEN, CDR2 SYDVKM. V lost 5 bases and J 4 bases, leaving 17 bases between the germline ends. The CDR3, as DNA: TGTGCCAGCAGTCCTGCCGACAGTCCCTTTAATGAAAAACTGTTTTTT. Its protein product is CASSPADSPFNEKLFF.

This clone was detected once. The chain employs TRBV10-3 and TRBJ1-1; the D gene is possibly TRBD1 (5 bases). V lost 2 bases and J 8 bases, leaving 12 bases between the germline ends. The CDR3 loop spans 13 amino acids. Looked up from germline, CDR1 is ENHRY and CDR2 is SYGVKD. The chain's CDR3 is CAISEKGSSEAFF. The CDR3 DNA reads as TGTGCCATCAGTGAGAAGGGGTCCAGCGAAGCTTTCTTT.

The V and J genes are TRBV9 and TRBJ2-5; D gene uncertain. The J call may not be correct, given that the DNA end is closer to TRBJ2-7. CDR1 and CDR2 (germline): SGDLS, YYNGEE. The CDR3 has 14 amino acids. In DNA, the CDR3 is TGTGCCAGCAGCGCTTCTTTATCCACCTACGAGCAGTACTTC. Its translation is CASSASLSTYEQYF.